One TCR beta chain is described in this entry. The antigen is undetermined. From germline, CDR1 is MNHEY and CDR2 SMNVEV (reference sequence). The CDR3 has 13 residues. The data stem from a study of T cells expressing NK-cell markers. Study conclusions and caveats: The CD3+CD56-NKG2C+ fraction was also led by these clonotypes in four donors.

5'RACE template switching built TCR beta cDNA with unique molecular identifiers. TCRdb reanalyzed the 5' RACE reads and collapses them to one entry per CDR3 protein, without DNA. The table lists 550,000 or so distinct CDR3 sequences, with approximately 3.6% in the top ten. Material for sequencing was blood T cells: a sorted CD56 or NKG2C T cell subset, CD4+ or CD8+ T cells, or bulk PBMC T cells (not recorded which). The genes are TRBV27 and TRBJ2-1; checking the TCRdb D call of TRBD2 is not possible without DNA. The receptor's source is a man between 18 and 35 years old in good health. CDR3 region: CASTRAGANEQFF.